This passage covers 23 T cell receptor beta chains from one sample sequenced in a study of graft-versus-host responses after intestinal transplantation. Once graft tissue had been processed, intraepithelial and lamina propria lymphocytes were released. TCRdb's copy holds only in-frame clones and misses some; the assay was immunoSEQ multiplex PCR. The sample includes almost 30,000 clones, over 60% of them seen just once. Sequencing used ileum tissue, obtained 98 days after intestinal transplantation. All receptors come from a human patient who received an intestinal transplant, so some T cells may come from the graft donor.

The chain is built from TRBV7-9 and TRBJ1-2; D remains unclear. The CDR3 length is 13 residues. Trimming left V 2 bases short and J 4 bases short, with 8 bases between. CDR1 is SEHNR and CDR2 is FQNEAQ in the germline V gene (reference sequence). As DNA, the CDR3 is TGTGCCAGCAGCTTAATCACCAGCTATGGCTACACCTTC. Amino acid sequence: CASSLITSYGYTF.

The chain recombines TRBV30 with TRBJ1-2; the match to TRBD1 covers 8 bases. The CDR3 covers 14 residues. Per germline, CDR1 GTSNPN and CDR2 SVGIG (reference sequence). V dropped 4 bases and J dropped 2; count of bases not matched to a gene: 6. The CDR3 spells CAWKARQGNYGYTF. The CDR3 DNA follows: TGTGCCTGGAAGGCGCGACAGGGGAACTATGGCTACACCTTC.

Judged by abundance, this clone is medium-sized. This chain joins TRBV7-2 and TRBJ2-1; D not certain. Trimming shortened V by 5 bases and J by 3 bases, and 11 bases separated the two germline ends. CDR3 length equals 14 residues. Germline assignment: CDR1 SGHTA and CDR2 FQGNSA. The CDR3 reads CASSPRRLYNEQFF. CDR3 nucleotides: TGTGCCAGCAGCCCCAGAAGACTCTACAATGAGCAGTTCTTC.

The rearrangement links TRBV6-5 to TRBJ1-1, with TRBD1 matching 9 bases. The CDR3 has 15 amino acids. Germline V gene sequence: CDR1 MNHEY, CDR2 SVGAGI. The junction had 10 bases not matched to a gene; V was cut back by 6 bases and J by 5 bases. In DNA, the CDR3 is TGTGCCAGCAGGAAGACAGGGGGAGATTTTACTGAAGCTTTCTTT. It is translated as CASRKTGGDFTEAFF.

The CDR3 is CASSQDWEGRGTDTQYF. As DNA, the CDR3 is TGTGCCAGCAGCCAAGATTGGGAGGGCCGGGGCACAGATACGCAGTATTTT. The chain carries TRBV4-2 and TRBJ2-3, with 7 bases fitting TRBD2. CDR3 length: 17 residues. CDR1 is LGHNA and CDR2 is YNFKEQ in the germline V gene. The V segment lost 0 bases and the J segment 1 base; nucleotides outside the gene matches: 7.

This clone is a singleton in its sample. The V call is TRBV7-9, the J call TRBJ2-1; D is possibly TRBD1 (6 bases). CDR1 is SEHNR, CDR2 FQNEAQ, per germline (reference sequence). The V end was cut by 5 bases, the J end by 10 bases, with 9 bases between. This CDR3 has 11 residues. The CDR3, as DNA: TGTGCCAGCAGCAGGGGGTTAGAGCAGTTCTTC. This translates into CASSRGLEQFF.

This rearrangement joins TRBV5-4 to TRBJ2-1; D remains ambiguous. V lost 0 bases and J 2 bases, leaving 6 bases between the germline ends. Per germline, CDR1 SGHNT and CDR2 YYREEE (reference sequence). This CDR3 has 14 amino acids. The CDR3 here is CASSLGPAYNEQFF. DNA for the CDR3: TGTGCCAGCAGCTTGGGTCCAGCCTACAATGAGCAGTTCTTC.

V is TRBV1 and J is TRBJ1-1; the D call in the table, TRBD1, was not verified against the DNA. TRBV1 is designated a pseudogene. The CDR3 totals 16 residues. The CDR3 loop is CTSSQVDPGTQPRSFF. CDR3 in DNA: TGCACCAGCAGCCAAGTTGATCCTGGTACACAGCCTCGATCTTTCTTT.

Concerning this clone itself: The junction shows a germline mismatch at one end, possibly a read error. The chain carries TRBV11-2 and TRBJ2-5; D assignment may be TRBD1 or TRBD2 (5 bases each). This CDR3 region has 13 residues. Germline V gene lookup returns CDR1 SGHAT and CDR2 FQNNGV. CDR3 sequence (DNA): TGTGCCAGCAGTCCAGGGCGGGTAGAGGCCCAGTACTTC. This translates into CASSPGRVEAQYF. The whole variable domain, remainder taken from reference TRBV11-2 and TRBJ2-5, is EAGVAQSPRYKIIEKRQSVAFWCNPISGHATLYWYQQILGQGPKLLIQFQNNGVVDDSQLPKDRFSAERLKGVDSTLKIQPAKLEDSAVYLCASSPGRVEAQYFGPGTRLLVL.

The genes are TRBV7-9 and TRBJ2-1; D might be TRBD2 (5 bases). Trimming pared 3 bases from V and 7 bases from J, leaving 22 bases between. CDR3 length equals 17 residues. Germline V gives CDR1 SEHNR, CDR2 FQNEAQ (reference sequence). The CDR3 here is CASSLALGFKTGNEQFF. DNA for the CDR3: TGTGCCAGCAGCTTGGCCTTGGGGTTTAAGACGGGGAATGAGCAGTTCTTC.

The CDR3 DNA reads TGTGCCAGCAGTGAGGGACTCAACCCCTCCTACGAGCAGTACTTC. Its translation: CASSEGLNPSYEQYF. J is TRBJ2-7 and V is TRBV6-1, with D tentatively TRBD2 (6 bases). The CDR3 loop spans 15 amino acids. The germline CDR1 and CDR2 sequences are MNHNS and SASEGT. The germline V and J ends were trimmed by 3 bases and 0 bases, with 12 bases remaining between them.

This clone was counted between two and nine times. The chain couples TRBV14 to TRBJ2-2; possibly TRBD1 for D (5 bases). This CDR3 comprises 14 residues. Germline CDR1 SGHDN, CDR2 FVKESK. Deletions cut 7 bases from V and 1 base from J, with 10 bases between. CDR3 loop: CASTKGENTGELFF. CDR3 nucleotides: TGTGCCAGCACGAAAGGGGAGAACACCGGGGAGCTGTTTTTT.

The genes are TRBV5-1 and TRBJ1-1; the D is unclear. CDR3 length: 14 residues. The ends were cut back, 3 bases at V and 4 bases at J, with 13 bases in the middle. The V gene's germline CDR1 is SGHRS and CDR2 YFSETQ. The CDR3 loop reads CASSSRSGSTEAFF. DNA for the CDR3: TGCGCCAGCAGCTCGCGCTCAGGTAGCACTGAAGCTTTCTTT.

Of note for this clone: This sample also contains other DNA sequences that code for the same CDR3. The V call is TRBV7-8, the J call TRBJ2-4; 9 bases agree with TRBD2. Germline lookup yields CDR1 SGHVS and CDR2 FQNEAQ. The junction had 13 bases not matched to a gene; V was cut back by 1 base and J by 9 bases. The CDR3 has 17 residues. In DNA form, the CDR3 reads TGTGCCAGCAGCTTAGACGACTCTAGCGGGGACTCTGGCATTCAGTACTTC. Its protein product is CASSLDDSSGDSGIQYF. The entire variable domain, with the rest obtained from reference TRBV7-8 and TRBJ2-4, is as follows: GAGVSQSPRYKVAKRGQDVALRCDPISGHVSLFWYQQALGQGPEFLTYFQNEAQLDKSGLPSDRFFAERPEGSVSTLKIQRTQQEDSAVYLCASSLDDSSGDSGIQYFGAGTRLSVL.

The genes are TRBV7-9 and TRBJ2-1, with D possibly matching TRBD2 (5 bases). V was cut by 3 bases and J by 6 bases, with 12 bases left in between. CDR3 length equals 14 residues. Germline CDR1 SEHNR, CDR2 FQNEAQ (reference sequence). CDR3 sequence: CASSFRLAGNEQFF. DNA for the CDR3: TGTGCCAGCAGCTTTAGGTTGGCGGGCAATGAGCAGTTCTTC.

Here the CDR3 reads CASSVAKESPSGANVLTF. Here the CDR3 DNA reads TGTGCCAGCAGCGTAGCTAAGGAATCGCCCTCTGGGGCCAACGTCCTGACTTTC. The chain is built from TRBV9 and TRBJ2-6; D gene ambiguous. The germline V and J ends were trimmed by 0 bases and 0 bases, with 13 bases remaining between them. Germline V gives CDR1 SGDLS, CDR2 YYNGEE. The CDR3 is 18 amino acids.

The CDR3: CASSQNTGGYEQYF. The DNA for the CDR3 is TGCGCCAGCAGCCAAAATACTGGGGGCTACGAGCAGTACTTC. This chain connects TRBV4-1 to TRBJ2-7; D may match TRBD1 or TRBD2 (5 bases each). The CDR3 sequence is 14 residues long. From germline, CDR1 is MGHRA and CDR2 YSYEKL. The germline V and J ends were trimmed by 2 bases and 3 bases, with 11 bases remaining between them.

This chain links TRBV25-1 with TRBJ1-2, with D possibly matching TRBD1 (5 bases). The germline V gene has CDR1 MGHDK and CDR2 SYGVNS. The CDR3 runs 11 residues. V was trimmed by 7 bases and J by 4 bases, leaving 7 bases between them. The CDR3 loop reads CASNGGYGYTF. The CDR3 coding sequence is TGTGCCAGCAATGGGGGCTATGGCTACACCTTC.

This rearrangement joins TRBV18 to TRBJ2-5, with no clear D. Trimming shortened V by 3 bases and J by 5 bases, and 16 bases separated the two germline ends. The CDR3 covers 15 residues. CDR1 KGHSH and CDR2 LQKENI come from the germline V gene. CDR3 nucleotides: TGTGCCAGCTCACCCCCACCCCCCGGGTTGGAGACCCAGTACTTC. This gives the protein CASSPPPPGLETQYF.

This chain joins TRBV6-5 and TRBJ1-5; D call uncertain. Between the trimmed V and J ends, which lost 6 bases and 1 base, there was a span of 13 bases. This CDR3 is built from 15 residues. Germline values: CDR1 MNHEY, CDR2 SVGAGI. The CDR3 region is CASSREGGSNQPQHF. The CDR3 DNA follows: TGTGCCAGCAGCCGGGAAGGCGGAAGCAATCAGCCCCAGCATTTT.

Comments on this clone: Additional DNA sequences in this sample encode the identical CDR3. The J gene is TRBJ1-5, the V gene TRBV5-6; no firm D call. V lost 0 bases to trimming and J lost 0 bases, with 7 bases between them. The CDR3 is made up of 15 amino acids. The germline CDR1 and CDR2 sequences are SGHDT and YYEEEE. CDR3 amino acids: CASSLAGYSNQPQHF. The CDR3 coding sequence is TGTGCCAGCAGCTTGGCCGGTTATAGCAATCAGCCCCAGCATTTT.

The chain is built from TRBV30 and TRBJ1-6; D unresolved. The CDR3 sequence is 16 residues long. Per germline, CDR1 GTSNPN and CDR2 SVGIG (reference sequence). V lost 0 bases and J 7 bases, leaving 16 bases between the germline ends. The CDR3 loop is CAWSVPVSWNNSPLHF. The CDR3 DNA follows: TGTGCCTGGAGTGTACCGGTCTCCTGGAACAATTCACCCCTCCACTTT.

The chain employs TRBV5-6 and TRBJ2-7; no clear D gene. The V end lost 2 bases, the J end lost 3 bases, and 12 bases lay between the germline ends. This CDR3 has 14 amino acids. Looked up from germline, CDR1 is SGHDT and CDR2 is YYEEEE. CDR3: CASSFLGLHYEQYF. In DNA form, the CDR3 reads TGTGCCAGCAGCTTTCTGGGATTACACTACGAGCAGTACTTC.